This TCR beta chain was documented in a study of blood T cell repertoires in COVID-19. Overall study: The origin of the acute and convalescent COVID-19 samples was the United States, Italy and Spain.

Per the study methods: Nucleated cell counts were estimated from reference gene primer amplification. Some clones are missing from TCRdb's copy, which holds only in-frame ones; the method was immunoSEQ multiplex PCR. That table gives V, J and clone size, and the DNA gave D and trimming. Of around 480,000 clones in the sample, roughly 87% are singletons; the top ten hold about 0.7%. Germline V gene sequence: CDR1 SNHLY, CDR2 FYNNEI. The CDR3 consists of 13 residues. The V and J ends lost 5 bases and 6 bases, in that order; junction bases with no gene match: 2. Either two negative PCRs, clearance, or symptom resolution qualified Cohort 3 donors as recovered.

The source of this sequence is a woman aged 18-35 years who had recovered from COVID-19. Sequencing was performed on PBMCs or T cells enriched from blood (not recorded which). The chain couples TRBV2 to TRBJ2-1; 9 bases line up with TRBD2. CDR3 coding DNA: TGTGCCAGCAGTCTTAGCGGGGGCAATGAGCAGTTCTTC. This translates into CASSLSGGNEQFF.